A selection of T cell receptor beta chains follows, all from one sample in a study of CD8 T cells in ankylosing spondylitis. TCRdb re-derived calls from the 5' RACE reads in MiXCR, one entry per CDR3 protein. The sample lists 85,000 to 100,000 distinct CDR3 sequences; about 9.1% were seen once. The sample taken for sequencing was blood, either unsorted or a sorted T cell fraction (not recorded which). Every receptor here comes from a male donor with ankylosing spondylitis or in good health (not recorded which). The CDR3 runs from the conserved cysteine through the conserved F or W. A D gene is named only where the DNA matches it firmly. Size values are once, few and many counts, or a class for expanded clones, and some rows have none.

clone size,D gene,CDR3 length,J gene,V gene,CDR3 protein,CDR3 DNA
-,-,13,TRBJ2-7,TRBV7-9,CASSMVAGYEQYF,TGTGCCAGCAGCATGGTGGCGGGCTACGAGCAGTACTTC
many,TRBD2,16,TRBJ2-2,TRBV20-1,CSARPPGLAGTGELFF,TGCAGTGCTAGACCTCCGGGACTAGCGGGCACCGGGGAGCTGTTTTTT
few,TRBD2,16,TRBJ2-1,TRBV7-2,CASSRISGGTYNEQFF,TGTGCCAGCAGTCGGATTAGCGGGGGGACGTACAATGAGCAGTTCTTC
many,TRBD1,16,TRBJ2-6,TRBV9,CASSPPDRAGANVLTF,TGTGCCAGCAGCCCACCGGACAGGGCCGGGGCCAACGTCCTGACTTTC
many,-,11,TRBJ2-5,TRBV20-1,CSARVDGTQYF,TGCAGTGCTAGAGTTGACGGGACCCAGTACTTC
many,TRBD1,14,TRBJ1-4,TRBV6-5,CASSYSGTVGELFF,TGTGCCAGCAGTTACTCTGGGACAGTCGGCGAACTGTTTTTT
many,-,14,TRBJ1-1,TRBV2,CASSVGQGNTEAFF,TGTGCCAGCAGTGTCGGTCAAGGGAACACTGAAGCTTTCTTT
many,-,12,TRBJ2-2,TRBV4-1,CASSQNTGELFF,TGCGCCAGCAGCCAAAACACCGGGGAGCTGTTTTTT
many,-,13,TRBJ2-5,TRBV29-1,CSVERQGTETQYF,TGCAGCGTTGAGAGGCAGGGCACAGAGACCCAGTACTTC
many,TRBD2,13,TRBJ2-7,TRBV20-1,CSAGLAGIDEQYF,TGCAGTGCCGGACTAGCGGGGATCGACGAGCAGTACTTC
few,TRBD1,16,TRBJ2-5,TRBV12-3/TRBV12-4,CASSSTGGEGSETQYF,TGTGCCAGCAGTTCGACAGGGGGCGAAGGGTCGGAGACCCAGTACTTC
few,-,15,TRBJ2-3,TRBV13,CASSLRTTGTDTQYF,TGTGCCAGCAGCTTACGGACGACAGGCACAGATACGCAGTATTTT
many,-,13,TRBJ1-6,TRBV12-3/TRBV12-4,CVSSLEVGSPLHF,TGCGTCAGCAGTTTAGAGGTTGGTTCACCCCTCCACTTT
many,TRBD1,14,TRBJ2-1,TRBV6-1,CASSPDRGLNEQFF,TGTGCCAGCAGCCCGGACAGGGGCCTGAATGAGCAGTTCTTC
many,-,13,TRBJ1-5,TRBV12-3/TRBV12-4,CASSYSLNQPQHF,TGTGCAAGCAGTTATTCACTTAATCAGCCCCAGCATTTT
many,-,15,TRBJ1-2,TRBV5-1,CASSPGAGFERGYTF,TGCGCCAGCAGCCCTGGGGCAGGATTCGAGCGAGGCTACACCTTC
many,-,15,TRBJ1-5,TRBV25-1,CASSEGRVGNQPQHF,TGTGCCAGCAGTGAGGGTAGGGTGGGCAATCAGCCCCAGCATTTT
many,TRBD1,16,TRBJ2-3,TRBV5-1,CASSVTGLSSTDTQYF,TGCGCCAGCAGCGTGACAGGGCTTTCTAGCACAGATACGCAGTATTTT
-,-,15,TRBJ2-1,TRBV3-1,CASSPRAEGYNEQFF,TGTGCCAGCAGCCCACGGGCGGAGGGCTACAATGAGCAGTTCTTC
many,-,12,TRBJ2-2,TRBV29-1,CSVEADTGELFF,TGCAGCGTTGAGGCGGACACCGGGGAGCTGTTTTTT
few,TRBD1,13,TRBJ2-7,TRBV6-2/TRBV6-3,CASTRQGTYEQYF,TGTGCCAGCACCAGACAGGGGACCTACGAGCAGTACTTC
many,-,13,TRBJ2-3,TRBV12-3/TRBV12-4,CASSLDSADTQYF,TGTGCCAGCAGTCTGGACAGTGCAGATACGCAGTATTTT
many,-,13,TRBJ1-4,TRBV7-8,CAGWDTKNEKLFF,TGTGCCGGGTGGGACACCAAGAATGAAAAACTGTTTTTT
many,TRBD2,14,TRBJ2-7,TRBV12-3/TRBV12-4,CASSLLGLAYEQYF,TGTGCCAGCAGTTTATTAGGACTAGCCTACGAGCAGTACTTC
-,-,14,TRBJ2-1,TRBV7-2,CASSLVLVGNEQFF,TGTGCCAGCAGCTTAGTCTTGGTGGGAAATGAGCAGTTCTTC
many,-,13,TRBJ2-7,TRBV2,CASSDPTDYEQYF,TGTGCCAGCAGTGACCCGACAGACTACGAGCAGTACTTC
few,-,15,TRBJ1-6,TRBV2,CASSSGQRGSSPLHF,TGTGCCAGCAGTTCCGGACAGCGGGGCTCTTCACCCCTCCACTTT
many,-,17,TRBJ1-6,TRBV30,CAWSTTESLLRNSPLHF,TGTGCCTGGAGTACGACAGAGTCGCTCTTGAGAAATTCACCCCTCCACTTT
many,TRBD1,13,TRBJ1-5,TRBV9,CASSVRTGQPQHF,TGTGCCAGCAGCGTACGGACAGGGCAGCCCCAGCATTTT
many,-,12,TRBJ2-7,TRBV29-1,CSARTPAYEQYF,TGCAGCGCCCGGACTCCAGCCTACGAGCAGTACTTC
-,-,14,TRBJ2-2,TRBV30,CAWSASEVTGELFF,TGTGCCTGGAGTGCCTCGGAGGTCACCGGGGAGCTGTTTTTT
many,-,16,TRBJ2-6,TRBV5-1,CASNPGIGAGANVLTF,TGCGCCAGCAACCCAGGGATTGGTGCAGGGGCCAACGTCCTGACTTTC
many,-,14,TRBJ1-6,TRBV3-1,CASSQPSPDSPLHF,TGTGCCAGCAGCCAACCATCTCCCGATTCACCCCTCCACTTT
many,-,18,TRBJ2-1,TRBV15,CAIDRTGLRPGGYNEQFF,TGTGCCATCGATAGAACAGGGCTCCGTCCCGGTGGCTACAATGAGCAGTTCTTC
-,TRBD1,18,TRBJ1-1,TRBV11-1,CASSLERTGGGGRTEAFF,TGTGCCAGCAGCCTCGAAAGGACAGGGGGGGGAGGAAGAACTGAAGCTTTCTTT
many,-,17,TRBJ1-4,TRBV12-3/TRBV12-4,CASSLASRSATNEKLFF,TGTGCCAGCAGTTTAGCGTCCAGGAGTGCAACTAATGAAAAACTGTTTTTT